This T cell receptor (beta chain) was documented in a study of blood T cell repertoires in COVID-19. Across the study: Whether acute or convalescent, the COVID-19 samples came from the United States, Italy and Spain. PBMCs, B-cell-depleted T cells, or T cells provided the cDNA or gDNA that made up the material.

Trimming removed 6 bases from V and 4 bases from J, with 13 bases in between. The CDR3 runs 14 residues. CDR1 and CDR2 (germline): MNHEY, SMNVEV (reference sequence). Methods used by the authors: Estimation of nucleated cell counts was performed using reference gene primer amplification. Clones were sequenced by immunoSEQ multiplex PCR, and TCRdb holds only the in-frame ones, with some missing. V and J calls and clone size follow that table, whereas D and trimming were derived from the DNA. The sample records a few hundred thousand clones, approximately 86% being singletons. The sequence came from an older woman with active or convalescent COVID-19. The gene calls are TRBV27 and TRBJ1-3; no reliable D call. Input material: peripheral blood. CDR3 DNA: TGTGCCAGCAGGTGGAGCGCATCAGGAAACACCATATATTTT. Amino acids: CASRWSASGNTIYF.